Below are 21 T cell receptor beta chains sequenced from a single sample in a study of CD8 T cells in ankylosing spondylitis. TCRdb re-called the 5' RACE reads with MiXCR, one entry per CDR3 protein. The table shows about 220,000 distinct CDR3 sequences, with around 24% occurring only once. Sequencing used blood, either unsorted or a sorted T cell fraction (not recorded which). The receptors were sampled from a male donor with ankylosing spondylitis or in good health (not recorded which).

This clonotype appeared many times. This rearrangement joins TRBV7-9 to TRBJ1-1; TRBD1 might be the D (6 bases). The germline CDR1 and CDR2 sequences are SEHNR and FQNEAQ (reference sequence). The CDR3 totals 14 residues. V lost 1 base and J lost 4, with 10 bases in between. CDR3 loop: CASSLGQGSTEAFF. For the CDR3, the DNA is TGTGCCAGCAGCTTAGGCCAGGGGTCCACTGAAGCTTTCTTT.

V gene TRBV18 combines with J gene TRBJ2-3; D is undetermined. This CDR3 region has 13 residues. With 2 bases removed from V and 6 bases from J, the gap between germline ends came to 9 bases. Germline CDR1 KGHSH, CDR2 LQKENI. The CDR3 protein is CASSPGLSDTQYF. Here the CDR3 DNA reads TGTGCCAGCTCACCAGGGCTATCCGATACGCAGTATTTT.

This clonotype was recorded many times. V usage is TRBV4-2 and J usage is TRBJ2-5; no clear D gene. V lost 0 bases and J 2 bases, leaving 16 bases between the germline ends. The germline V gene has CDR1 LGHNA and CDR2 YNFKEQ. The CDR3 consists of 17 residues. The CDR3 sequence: CASSQESLPGQQETQYF. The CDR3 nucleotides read TGTGCCAGCAGCCAAGAGTCACTCCCGGGCCAACAAGAGACCCAGTACTTC.

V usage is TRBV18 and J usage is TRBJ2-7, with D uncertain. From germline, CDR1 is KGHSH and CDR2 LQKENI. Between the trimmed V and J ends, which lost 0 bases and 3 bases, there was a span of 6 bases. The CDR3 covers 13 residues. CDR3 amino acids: CASSPPQIYEQYF. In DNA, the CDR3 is TGTGCCAGCTCACCACCGCAAATCTACGAGCAGTACTTC.

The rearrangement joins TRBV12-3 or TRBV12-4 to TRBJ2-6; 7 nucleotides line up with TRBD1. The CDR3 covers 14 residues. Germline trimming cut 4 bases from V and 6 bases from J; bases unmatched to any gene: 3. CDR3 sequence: CASSSGQKANVLTF. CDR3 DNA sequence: TGTGCCAGCAGTTCGGGACAGAAGGCCAACGTCCTGACTTTC.

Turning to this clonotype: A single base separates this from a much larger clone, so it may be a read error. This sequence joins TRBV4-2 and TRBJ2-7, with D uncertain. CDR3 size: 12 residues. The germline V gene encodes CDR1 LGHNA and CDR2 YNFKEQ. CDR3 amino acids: CACSQDLHEQYF. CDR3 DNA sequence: TGTGCCTGCAGCCAAGATTTGCACGAGCAGTACTTC.

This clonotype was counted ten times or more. The CDR3 here is CASSLSGLAEAYEQYF. The CDR3 nucleotides are TGTGCCAGCAGCCTCTCGGGGCTAGCGGAGGCCTACGAGCAGTACTTC. The V call is TRBV7-2, the J call TRBJ2-7; 7 bases are shared with TRBD2. Per germline, CDR1 SGHTA and CDR2 FQGNSA. V lost 5 bases to trimming and J lost 2 bases; unmatched junction nucleotides: 12. The length of the CDR3 is 16 residues.

CDR3 coding DNA: TGCAGTGCTAGAGATCTGTTACAGAGGAGGACTAACTATGGCTACACCTTC. Translated, it gives CSARDLLQRRTNYGYTF. The V gene is TRBV20-1, the J gene TRBJ1-2; D remains unclear. Trimming left V 0 bases short and J 0 bases short, with 17 bases between. The CDR3 is 17 amino acids. Germline V gene data show CDR1 as DFQATT and CDR2 as SNEGSKA (reference sequence).

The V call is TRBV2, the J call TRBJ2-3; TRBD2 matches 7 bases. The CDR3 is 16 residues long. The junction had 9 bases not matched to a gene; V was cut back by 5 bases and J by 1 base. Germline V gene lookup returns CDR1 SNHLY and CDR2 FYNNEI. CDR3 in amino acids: CASSQSSGAGTDTQYF. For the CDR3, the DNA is TGTGCCAGCAGTCAATCCAGCGGGGCGGGCACAGATACGCAGTATTTT.

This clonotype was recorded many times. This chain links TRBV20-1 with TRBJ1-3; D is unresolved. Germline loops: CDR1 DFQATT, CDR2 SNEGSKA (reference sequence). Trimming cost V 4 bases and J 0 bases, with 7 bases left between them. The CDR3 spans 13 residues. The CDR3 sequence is CSAMSRSGNTIYF. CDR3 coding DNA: TGCAGTGCTATGTCTCGCTCTGGAAACACCATATATTTT.

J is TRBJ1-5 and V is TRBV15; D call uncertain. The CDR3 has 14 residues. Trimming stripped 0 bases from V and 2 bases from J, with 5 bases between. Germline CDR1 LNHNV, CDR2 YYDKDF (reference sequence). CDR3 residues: CATSRDIGNQPQHF. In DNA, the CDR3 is TGTGCCACCAGCAGAGATATAGGCAATCAGCCCCAGCATTTT.

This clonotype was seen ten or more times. The CDR3 loop is CASLITGSDTQYF. CDR3 nucleotides: TGTGCCAGCCTAATTACTGGGTCAGATACGCAGTATTTT. V gene TRBV12-3 or TRBV12-4 combines with J gene TRBJ2-3; D is undetermined. Trimming removed 8 bases from V and 4 bases from J, with 13 bases in between. This CDR3 comprises 13 residues.

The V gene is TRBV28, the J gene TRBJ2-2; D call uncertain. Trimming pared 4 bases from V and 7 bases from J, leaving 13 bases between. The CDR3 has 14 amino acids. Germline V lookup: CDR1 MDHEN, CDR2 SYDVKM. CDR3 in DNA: TGTGCCAGCAGTTCCTTATTGTTTCTCGGGGAGCTGTTTTTT. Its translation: CASSSLLFLGELFF.

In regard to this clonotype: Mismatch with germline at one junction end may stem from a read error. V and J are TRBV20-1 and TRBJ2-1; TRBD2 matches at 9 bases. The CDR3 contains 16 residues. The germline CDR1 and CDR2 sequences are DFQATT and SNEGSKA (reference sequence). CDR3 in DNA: TGCTGTGCTTTAAGACTAGCGGTAAGCGTCCACAATGAGCAGTTCTTC. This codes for CCALRLAVSVHNEQFF.

The CDR3 nucleotides are TGTGCCAGCAGCCCAAGCCAATTATTACCTAGCACAGATACGCAGTATTTT. Its translation is CASSPSQLLPSTDTQYF. V gene TRBV9 combines with J gene TRBJ2-3; no firm D call. Trimming stripped 4 bases from V and 0 bases from J, with 18 bases between. Germline V CDR1 and CDR2: SGDLS, YYNGEE. CDR3 length: 17 residues. Filled out from reference TRBV9 and TRBJ2-3, the complete variable domain reads DSGVTQTPKHLITATGQRVTLRCSPRSGDLSVYWYQQSLDQGLQFLIQYYNGEERAKGNILERFSAQQFPDLHSELNLSSLELGDSALYFCASSPSQLLPSTDTQYFGPGTRLTVL.

As DNA, the CDR3 is TGCAGTGCTAGAGAACAAAATCTCAGCGAGCAGTACTTC. Its translation is CSAREQNLSEQYF. The rearrangement uses TRBV20-1 and TRBJ2-7, with D unclear. The germline CDR1 and CDR2 sequences are DFQATT and SNEGSKA (reference sequence). V was trimmed by 0 bases and J by 6 bases, leaving 12 bases between them. This CDR3 has 13 amino acids.

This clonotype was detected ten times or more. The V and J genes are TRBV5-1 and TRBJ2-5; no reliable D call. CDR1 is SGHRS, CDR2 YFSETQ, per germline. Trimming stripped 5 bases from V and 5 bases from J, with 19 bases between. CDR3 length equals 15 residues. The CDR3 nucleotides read TGCGCCAGCAGTCCCCCCGTGCCTTCGAGGGAGACCCAGTACTTC. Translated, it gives CASSPPVPSRETQYF.

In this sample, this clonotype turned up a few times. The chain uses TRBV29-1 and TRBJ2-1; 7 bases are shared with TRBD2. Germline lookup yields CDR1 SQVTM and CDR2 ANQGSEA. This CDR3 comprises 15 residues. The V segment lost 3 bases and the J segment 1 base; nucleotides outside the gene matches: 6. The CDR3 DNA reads TGCAGCGTTGAGGTGGCTAGCGGTTCCTACAATGAGCAGTTCTTC. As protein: CSVEVASGSYNEQFF.

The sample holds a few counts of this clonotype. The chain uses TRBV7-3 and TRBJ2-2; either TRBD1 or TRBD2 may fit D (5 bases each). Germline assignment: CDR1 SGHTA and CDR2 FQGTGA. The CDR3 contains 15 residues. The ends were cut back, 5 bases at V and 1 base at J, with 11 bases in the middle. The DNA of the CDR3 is TGTGCCAGCAGCCGGGGACGACAGAACACCGGGGAGCTGTTTTTT. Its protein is CASSRGRQNTGELFF.

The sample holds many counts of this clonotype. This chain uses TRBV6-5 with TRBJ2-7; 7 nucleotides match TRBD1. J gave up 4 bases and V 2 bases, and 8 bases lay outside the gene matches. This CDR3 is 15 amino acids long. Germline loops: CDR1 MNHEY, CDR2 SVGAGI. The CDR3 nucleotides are TGTGCCAGCAGTTACAGGGGCGACAGGGATTACGAGCAGTACTTC. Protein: CASSYRGDRDYEQYF.

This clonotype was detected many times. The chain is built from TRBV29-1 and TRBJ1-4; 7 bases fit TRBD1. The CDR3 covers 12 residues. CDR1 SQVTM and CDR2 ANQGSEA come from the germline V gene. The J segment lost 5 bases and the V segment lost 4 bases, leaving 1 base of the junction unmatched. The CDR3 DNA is TGCAGCGTTGCGACAGGGAATGAAAAACTGTTTTTT. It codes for CSVATGNEKLFF.